This TCR beta chain was documented in a study of blood T cell repertoires in COVID-19. The overall study: COVID-19 samples collected from the United States, Italy and Spain covered acute and convalescent phases. The analysed material was cDNA or gDNA that came from T cells, B-cell-depleted T cells, or PBMCs.

As processed by the authors: For nucleated cells, counts were estimated from reference gene primer amplification. The assay was immunoSEQ multiplex PCR, and TCRdb's table has in-frame clones only and misses some. V and J calls and clone size are those listed in that table; D and trimming were worked out from the DNA. The sample holds about 200,000 clones, about 90% seen once. Germline V CDR1 and CDR2: MNHEY, SVGEGT. V shed 0 bases, J shed 3 bases, and the junction held 11 bases outside the gene matches. CDR3 length equals 17 residues. The TCR originated in a man aged 18 to 29 with active or convalescent COVID-19. This rearrangement joins TRBV6-2 or TRBV6-3 to TRBJ2-7; TRBD1 aligns across 7 bases. The sample consisted of peripheral blood. CDR3 sequence (DNA): TGTGCCAGCAGTTACTCCCTCCCCGCCGGGGACAGCTACGAGCAGTACTTC. Amino acids: CASSYSLPAGDSYEQYF.